These T cell receptor beta chains were read from a single sample in a study of long-term antiretroviral therapy in people with HIV. Measured with immunoSEQ multiplex PCR; TCRdb has only the in-frame clones, and not every one. The data hold fewer than 25,000 clones, with approximately 95% observed a single time. This material consisted of unsorted PBMCs, taken roughly 5.1 years after starting antiretroviral therapy. The receptors originated from a woman in her 50s with HIV. CDR3s include the opening cysteine and the closing phenylalanine or tryptophan. The D gene is left open where the match is weak. Size is stated for part of the rows, as once, few or many counts, or as a class when the clone is expanded.

V gene	J gene	clone size	D gene	CDR3 DNA	CDR3 protein
TRBV12-5	TRBJ2-2	NA	TRBD1	TGTGCTAGTGGTTTGGACACAGGGGGCAATGCCGGGGAGCTGTTTTTT	CASGLDTGGNAGELFF
TRBV13	TRBJ2-4	NA	NA	TGTGCCAGCAGCTTAACGGGGATTCAAAACATTCAGTACTTC	CASSLTGIQNIQYF
TRBV7-9	TRBJ2-6	NA	NA	TGTGCCAGCAGCTTAGCGCTTCAGGGGTACAGCTCTGGGGCCAACGTCCTGACTTTC	CASSLALQGYSSGANVLTF
TRBV15	TRBJ2-3	NA	NA	TGTGCCACCAGTGGCGGAAGCACAGATACGCAGTATTTT	CATSGGSTDTQYF
TRBV5-1	TRBJ2-7	NA	NA	TGCGCCAGCAGCCCGGGGGCCCGGCCCCCTACCTACGAGCAGTACTTC	CASSPGARPPTYEQYF
TRBV7-6	TRBJ2-7	NA	NA	TGTGCCAGCAGCTTAGTTGGCGCTACGGGCTACGAGCAGTACTTC	CASSLVGATGYEQYF
TRBV9	TRBJ2-7	NA	NA	TGTGCCAGCACCCCGACCGCAGACGAGCAGTACTTC	CASTPTADEQYF
TRBV7-9	TRBJ2-7	NA	NA	TGTGCCAGCAGCGGGGGAAACTTTAAATACGAGCAGTACTTC	CASSGGNFKYEQYF
TRBV9	TRBJ2-5	NA	TRBD2	TGTGCCAGCAGCGTAGCTCCTAGCGGGAGGGCCGTTGAAGAGACCCAGTACTTC	CASSVAPSGRAVEETQYF
TRBV5-1	TRBJ2-3	NA	TRBD2	TGCGCCAGCGTCAGCGGAAGCGGGAGTCGGACAGATACGCAGTATTTT	CASVSGSGSRTDTQYF
TRBV5-1	TRBJ1-1	NA	TRBD1	TGCGCCAGCAGCTTGGCCCCTCAGGGGGCGGAGATGGGGAGGATGAACACTGAAGCTTTCTTT	CASSLAPQGAEMGRMNTEAFF
TRBV27	TRBJ2-1	NA	TRBD2	TGTGCCAGCAGTTGGGCTAGCGGGATAAATGAGCAGTTCTTC	CASSWASGINEQFF
TRBV6-5	TRBJ1-4	NA	NA	TGTGCCAGCAGTTACGGGGGGAAAGGGGAAAAACTGTTTTTT	CASSYGGKGEKLFF
TRBV7-3	TRBJ2-5	NA	TRBD2	TGTGCCAGCAGCCGTACCGGGACTAAGGGGGAGACCCAGTACTTC	CASSRTGTKGETQYF
TRBV6-1	TRBJ1-1	once	NA	TGTGCCAGCAGCCCACCCGGAAGGCGAGACACTGAAGCTTTCTTT	CASSPPGRRDTEAFF
TRBV7-6	TRBJ2-1	NA	TRBD2	TGTGCCAGCAGCTTGCAAGGGACTAGCGGGAGTTGGGAGCAGTTCTTC	CASSLQGTSGSWEQFF
TRBV6-1	TRBJ1-1	NA	NA	TGTGCCAGCAGTGAAGGGTCGGGCAGTAATGAAGCTTTCTTT	CASSEGSGSNEAFF
TRBV29-1	TRBJ2-5	NA	NA	TGCAGCGTAGGGATCGGGACTGCCCAAGAGACCCAGTACTTC	CSVGIGTAQETQYF
TRBV19	TRBJ2-6	NA	NA	TGTGCCAGTAGTATAGACAGGGTTGGGGCCAACGTCCTGACTTTC	CASSIDRVGANVLTF
TRBV7-8	TRBJ1-1	once	NA	TGTGCCAGCAGCCCATTAATGGGTATTTTGAACACTGAAGCTTTCTTT	CASSPLMGILNTEAFF
TRBV9	TRBJ2-7	NA	TRBD1	TGTGCCAGCAGCGCAGGGCAGGCAGGGGGCTACGAGCAGTACTTC	CASSAGQAGGYEQYF
TRBV5-1	TRBJ2-5	NA	TRBD1	TGCGCCAGCAGCTTGGCCGGGACAGGGGAAGAGACCCAGTACTTC	CASSLAGTGEETQYF
TRBV28	TRBJ1-2	NA	NA	TGTGCCAGCAGCCTAGATCGGATCGGAGGCTATGGCTACACCTTC	CASSLDRIGGYGYTF
TRBV5-6	TRBJ2-3	NA	NA	TGTGCCAGCAGCTTCCCGACAGGAGATACAGATACGCAGTATTTT	CASSFPTGDTDTQYF
TRBV6-7	TRBJ2-1	NA	TRBD2	TGTGCCAGCAGCCTCACTAGCGGGAACAACAATGAGCAGTTCTTC	CASSLTSGNNNEQFF
TRBV25-1	TRBJ2-3	NA	TRBD2	TGTGCCAGCAGTACTCGACTAGCGGGAAACACAGATACGCAGTATTTT	CASSTRLAGNTDTQYF
TRBV29-1	TRBJ1-2	NA	NA	TGCAGCGTTGGGACAGAGGATGGCTACACCTTC	CSVGTEDGYTF
TRBV7-9	TRBJ1-2	NA	NA	TGTGCCAGCAGCTTGGGCGGGAACTATGGCTACACCTTC	CASSLGGNYGYTF
TRBV6-4	TRBJ2-1	NA	TRBD1	TGTGCCAGCAGTACTTTCACAGGGGTCAATGAGCAGTTCTTC	CASSTFTGVNEQFF
TRBV28	TRBJ2-3	once	NA	TGTGCCAGCAGTTTTGCAGACACTCTTTTGAGTCGGACAGATACGCAGTATTTT	CASSFADTLLSRTDTQYF
TRBV5-1	TRBJ1-1	NA	NA	TGCGCCAGCAGCCAAGATACAGGGTACACTGAAGCTTTCTTT	CASSQDTGYTEAFF
TRBV29-1	TRBJ2-7	NA	TRBD1	TGCAGCGTTGGACAGGGCTTGGGCTACGAGCAGTACTTC	CSVGQGLGYEQYF
TRBV28	TRBJ1-2	NA	NA	TGTGCCAGCAGTTTGGGGGGGAATCTGGGCTACACCTTC	CASSLGGNLGYTF
TRBV6-6	TRBJ1-1	NA	NA	TGTGCCAGCAGGCCCTCGACCGGGCCGTCTGAAGCTTTCTTT	CASRPSTGPSEAFF
TRBV7-2	TRBJ2-2	NA	TRBD2	TGTGCCAGCAGCTTAGCGCTAGCGGCGAACACCGGGGAGCTGTTTTTT	CASSLALAANTGELFF
TRBV6-5	TRBJ1-1	NA	TRBD1	TGTGCCAGCAGTTACTCGGGACAGGCGGGTGAAGCTTTCTTT	CASSYSGQAGEAFF
TRBV6-5	TRBJ2-1	few	NA	TGTGCCAGCAGTTCAGCGGGACAGCCCTACAATGAGCAGTTCTTC	CASSSAGQPYNEQFF
TRBV4-1	TRBJ2-7	NA	TRBD2	TGCGCCAGCAGCCCGACCGGGACTAGTTCTTACGAGCAGTACTTC	CASSPTGTSSYEQYF
TRBV7-9	TRBJ2-7	NA	NA	TGTGCCAGCAGCTCACAAGATAGCTACGAGCAGTACTTC	CASSSQDSYEQYF
TRBV7-9	TRBJ2-1	NA	NA	TGTGCCAGCAGCTCCCGGACCAGTTCGGTCAATGAGCAGTTCTTC	CASSSRTSSVNEQFF
TRBV5-1	TRBJ2-1	NA	TRBD2	TGCGCCAGCAGCTTGGTACTAGCGCCTTCCTACAATGAGCAGTTCTTC	CASSLVLAPSYNEQFF
TRBV6-1	TRBJ2-3	NA	NA	TGTGCCAGCAGTGAAGCGCAGGGGGGAGGGCCCACAGATACGCAGTATTTT	CASSEAQGGGPTDTQYF
TRBV7-8	TRBJ2-7	NA	TRBD1	TGTGCCAGCAGCTTACTCGTTGGACAGGCCAGGTACGAGCAGTACTTC	CASSLLVGQARYEQYF
TRBV10-3	TRBJ1-2	NA	TRBD1	TGTGCCATCAGTGAGTCGGGACAGAACTATGGCTACACCTTC	CAISESGQNYGYTF
TRBV7-9	TRBJ2-5	NA	TRBD2	TGTGCCAGCAGCTCCTCCCCTGGGGGGGACCCTGTGTACCAAGAGACCCAGTACTTC	CASSSSPGGDPVYQETQYF
TRBV5-1	TRBJ2-5	NA	NA	TGCGCCAGCAGCTCCGGAGGAAGTGAGACCCAGTACTTC	CASSSGGSETQYF
TRBV6-5	TRBJ1-2	NA	NA	TGTGCCAGCAGTTTTACAGAAGAATACTATGGCTACACCTTC	CASSFTEEYYGYTF
TRBV18	TRBJ1-4	NA	TRBD1	TGTGCCAGCCAAGGGACAGTTAATGAAAAACTGTTTTTT	CASQGTVNEKLFF
TRBV5-1	TRBJ2-3	NA	TRBD2	TGCGCCAGCAGCAAAGGGACTAGCGGGACGAGTGGCACAGATACGCAGTATTTT	CASSKGTSGTSGTDTQYF
TRBV7-9	TRBJ2-3	NA	TRBD2	TGTGCCAGCAGCTTAGGAGGACTAGCGGGAGAGAGAGATACGCAGTATTTT	CASSLGGLAGERDTQYF
TRBV28	TRBJ1-2	once	NA	TGTGCCAGCAGTTTACAGGGTGTCGGCTACACCTTC	CASSLQGVGYTF
TRBV18	TRBJ2-5	NA	NA	TGTGCCAGCTCACCACCGAGTCAAGAGACCCAGTACTTC	CASSPPSQETQYF
TRBV18	TRBJ2-1	NA	TRBD2	TGTGCCAGCTCAAGGCGGGAGGGCACTGAGCAGTTCTTC	CASSRREGTEQFF
TRBV5-5	TRBJ2-3	once	NA	TGTGCCAGCAGCTTATCGTCGGTCACAGATACGCAGTATTTT	CASSLSSVTDTQYF
TRBV30	TRBJ1-3	NA	NA	TGTGCCTGGAGTCGACGAAACACCATATATTTT	CAWSRRNTIYF
TRBV10-3	TRBJ1-2	once	TRBD1	TGTGCCACCACACAGGGGGATGCGAACTATGGCTACACCTTC	CATTQGDANYGYTF
TRBV25-1	TRBJ1-4	few	TRBD1	TGTGCCAGCAGTGAGCCCGGGACAGTCAATGAAAAACTGTTTTTT	CASSEPGTVNEKLFF